This entry is about one T cell receptor beta chain. Its antigen is unknown. It was into CD45RA+ naive and CD45RA-negative memory subsets that the CD4+ cells were split. Repertoires were generated with immunoSEQ multiplex PCR, while TCRdb's copy carries only in-frame clones and drops some. The sample shows approximately 1,000,000 clones, about 80% of them seen only once. The sample originates from a study of shared clonotypes between healthy human individuals. The study, taken as a whole, reports: Memory subsets generally showed smaller estimated richness than naive subsets did.

Germline lookup yields CDR1 SEHNR and CDR2 FQNEAQ (reference sequence). The length of the CDR3 is 16 residues. Trimming took off 5 bases at V and 7 bases at J, with 23 bases between the two ends. V and J are TRBV7-9 and TRBJ2-5; D is perhaps TRBD1 (6 bases). The clonotype was recovered from a man aged 18 to 35 in good health. Some clones in this sample may be carry-over from other donors' samples. Sequenced sample: memory CD4+ T cells from PBMCs. Subset specified: CD45RA-negative fraction. CDR3 DNA: TGTGCCAGCAGCCCCACTCCCCGGCAGGGGCATAGGACCCAGTACTTC. It translates to CASSPTPRQGHRTQYF.